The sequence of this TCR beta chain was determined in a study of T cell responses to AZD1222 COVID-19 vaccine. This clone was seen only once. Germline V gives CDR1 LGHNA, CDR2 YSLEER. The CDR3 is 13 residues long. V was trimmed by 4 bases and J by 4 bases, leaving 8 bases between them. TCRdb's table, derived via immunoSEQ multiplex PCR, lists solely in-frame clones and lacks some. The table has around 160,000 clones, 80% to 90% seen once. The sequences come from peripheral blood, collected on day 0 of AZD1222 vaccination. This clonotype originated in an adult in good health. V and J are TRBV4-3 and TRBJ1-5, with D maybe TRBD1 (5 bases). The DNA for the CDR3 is TGCGCCAGCAGCCTAAACAGGAATCAGCCCCAGCATTTT. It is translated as CASSLNRNQPQHF.